This TCR beta chain was obtained from a study of Graves' ophthalmopathy and Graves' hyperthyroidism (dated by TCRdb to the late 2010s). For context, the study as a whole: Hyperthyroidism was defined as stable when no progression to ophthalmopathy occurred within 18 months of follow-up. TCR beta repertoire signatures were used to distinguish Graves' ophthalmopathy from Graves' hyperthyroidism and to predict progression to ophthalmopathy. In total, approximately 130 blood samples were TCR-sequenced: some 43 ophthalmopathy, some 75 hyperthyroidism and about 17 hyperthyroidism-to-ophthalmopathy patients. To explore V-J signatures that distinguish ophthalmopathy from hyperthyroidism, a discovery set of about a hundred patients was enrolled, made up of 40 to 45 with ophthalmopathy and roughly 57 with stable hyperthyroidism. For independent validation, a separate cohort was made up of some 19 hyperthyroidism patients plus 17 patients who later progressed from hyperthyroidism to ophthalmopathy. T-cell repertoires of thyroid tissue and blood were compared in six hyperthyroidism patients. Following sampling, methimazole starting at 30 mg daily was administered to hyperthyroidism patients, and high-dose intravenous methylprednisolone was administered to ophthalmopathy patients.

Concerning this clonotype: No antigen is known for it. The record has no base qualities; no much larger clone is one base away.

V has 2 bases trimmed and J has 6 bases trimmed; junction bases matching no gene number 8. Inclusive of the bounding cysteine and phenylalanine, the CDR3 is 15 residues long. Just the 45-base CDR3 DNA is kept, in frame starting at base 1. CDR1 and CDR2 are drawn from the germline V gene (reference sequence): WNHNN, SYGVQD. Patients with hyperthyroidism were aged 18 to 65 years, had been newly diagnosed, and had a disease duration of less than 2 months. Patients were excluded if they had other autoimmune diseases, uncontrolled infections, pregnancy or lactation. Diagnosis was based on clinical symptoms, serum thyroxine, TRAb, thyroid ultrasound and orbital computed tomography. Total RNA was extracted with Trizol reagent and quality-checked on an Agilent 2100 Bioanalyzer. For repertoire sequencing, the TCR beta CDR3 regions were amplified from RNA transcripts. The first round was an RT-PCR using HTBI primers with the Qiagen OneStep RT-PCR kit, and this first round was followed by a second-round multiplex PCR, then size selection and purification. Libraries were sequenced paired-end with 100 bp reads on an Illumina HiSeq2000. In the original analysis: SOAPnuke was used to process the reads, throwing out any read that had adapters, had uncalled bases, had a mean Phred below 15, or lacked an exact constant-primer or identifier match. High-quality paired reads were merged with COPE v1.2.5. Each unique nucleotide sequence was treated as a clonotype, and MiTCR v1.1 was used to align the clonotypes to the IMGT TRB V, D and J references. The analysis was limited to V-J combinations with a frequency above 0.0001, which together covered 99.2% of the repertoires. For each V-J combination, a TCR clonal expansion and chaos score was defined as F50 clonal expansion divided by the chaos observed in the TCRdist matrix. Features were reduced by Welch's t-statistics and random forest to more than 10 V-J combinations, which fed a naive Bayes classifier. The Morisita-Horn index was used to measure how similar the thyroid and blood repertoires were. In TCRdb, the public reads were trimmed at Q25 with fastp and aligned with MiXCR, with productive beta chains retained. Under each unique CDR3 protein, matching rows form one entry showing the most common genes and DNA. TCRdb, not the authors, supplied the V and J calls. The sample contains over a million distinct CDR3 sequences, less than 45% of them found a single time. 8.5% to 14% of the sample comes from the top ten.

General findings and caveats noted by the study authors: The 13-signature model separated ophthalmopathy from stable hyperthyroidism with approximately 85% sensitivity and around 81% specificity in cross-validation, and 80%/75% in the test set. Sample size was not statistically predetermined, and group allocation was not concealed from the investigators. Among expanded thyroid clonotypes with frequency above 0.001, most also showed up in blood, which suggests that blood repertoires may reflect the thyroid immune response. In validation, the model predicted ophthalmopathy progression with about 71% sensitivity and 72% to 80% specificity; some 13 predicted patients were CT-confirmed with GO in a median of approximately six months.

The sequencing input was peripheral blood or thyroid tissue (not recorded which). This TCR came from an adult man with Graves' hyperthyroidism. The receptor chain draws on TRBV10-1 and TRBJ2-3; 7 of the junction bases match TRBD2. The CDR3 region: CASSERLAVRDTQYF. The DNA sequence is TGCGCCAGCAGTGAGAGGCTAGCGGTGCGGGATACGCAGTATTTT.